The T cell receptor (beta chain) under discussion was sequenced for a study of graft-versus-host responses after intestinal transplantation. Findings and limits, study-wide: There were GvH clones found in recipient marrow, and some of them appeared first in ileum or blood.

Per the germline V gene, CDR1 is SEHNR and CDR2 is FQNEAQ (reference sequence). Trimming shortened V by 5 bases and J by 2 bases, and 16 bases separated the two germline ends. This CDR3 has 16 amino acids. Details on this clone: No antigen is known for it.

Only in-frame clones appear in the TCRdb table, and some are missing; sequencing was by immunoSEQ multiplex PCR. The sample records some 85,000 clones, just under 95% being singletons. The TCR was taken from a human donor who was the organ donor for an intestinal transplant. Sample: unstimulated CD8+ T cells sorted from spleen or lymph node cells, taken before transplant. This chain connects TRBV7-9 to TRBJ2-1; tentatively, D is TRBD1 (6 bases). Written as DNA, the CDR3 is TGTGCCAGCAGCCCCCCGACAGGCTCTACCTACAATGAGCAGTTCTTC. Its protein product is CASSPPTGSTYNEQFF.